A single sample gave rise to the 5 T cell receptor beta chains below, sequenced in a study of cytomegalovirus exposure and HLA in healthy donors. A multiplex PCR was run with 60 Vbeta primers and 13 Jbeta primers. The data were produced by immunoSEQ multiplex PCR, yet TCRdb's version contains in-frame clones alone and is incomplete. The data contain approximately 120,000 clones, over 60% of them singletons. Sequencing was performed on PBMCs. These receptors all stem from a man aged 55-75 years in good health and CMV-seropositive.

This clone was seen just once. The genes are TRBV27 and TRBJ2-7; TRBD1 matches at 9 bases. CDR1 and CDR2 (germline): MNHEY, SMNVEV (reference sequence). The V and J ends lost 6 bases and 2 bases, in that order; junction bases with no gene match: 5. CDR3 length equals 14 residues. In nucleotides, the CDR3 is TGTGCCAGCAGGGGAAGACAGGGGGCCTACGAGCAGTACTTC. The encoded protein is CASRGRQGAYEQYF.

This rearrangement joins TRBV28 to TRBJ1-2; D is ambiguous. Germline V gene lookup returns CDR1 MDHEN and CDR2 SYDVKM. V was trimmed by 7 bases and J by 4 bases, leaving 16 bases between them. The CDR3 consists of 14 residues. CDR3 nucleotides: TGTGCCAGCAATTCTCAAGGACTGACCTATGGCTACACCTTC. Translation gives CASNSQGLTYGYTF.

The V call is TRBV28, the J call TRBJ2-7; 13 bases line up with TRBD2. Trimming at V came to 4 bases and at J to 1 base, leaving 1 base not matched to a gene. Germline CDR1 reads MDHEN; CDR2 reads SYDVKM. CDR3 length: 15 residues. The CDR3: CASSSLAGGSYEQYF. The CDR3 DNA follows: TGTGCCAGCAGTTCACTAGCGGGGGGGTCCTACGAGCAGTACTTC. Supplemented by reference TRBV28 and TRBJ2-7, the full variable domain reads DVKVTQSSRYLVKRTGEKVFLECVQDMDHENMFWYRQDPGLGLRLIYFSYDVKMKEKGDIPEGYSVSREKKERFSLILESASTNQTSMYLCASSSLAGGSYEQYFGPGTRLTVT.

This clone was counted between two and nine times. The gene calls are TRBV5-1 and TRBJ2-5, with 13 nucleotides matching TRBD2. The germline gives CDR1 SGHRS, CDR2 YFSETQ. The CDR3 runs to 17 residues. With 0 bases clipped from V and 2 bases from J, the junction kept 4 bases outside the gene matches. This CDR3 reads CASSLGGLAGPQETQYF. The CDR3 DNA follows: TGCGCCAGCAGCTTGGGGGGACTAGCGGGGCCTCAAGAGACCCAGTACTTC.

The rearrangement uses TRBV18 and TRBJ2-7, with TRBD2 matching 9 bases. The germline V gene encodes CDR1 KGHSH and CDR2 LQKENI. This CDR3 spans 15 amino acids. The V gene end was trimmed by 6 bases and the J gene end by 1 base; junction bases not matched to a gene: 7. The CDR3 DNA sequence: TGTGCCAGCTCTCCTACTAGCGGGTTTTCCTACGAGCAGTACTTC. It is translated as CASSPTSGFSYEQYF.